This record concerns one T cell receptor beta chain sequence. Germline V lookup: CDR1 SGDLS, CDR2 YYNGEE. The CDR3 sequence is 17 residues long. Trimming removed 3 bases from V and 0 bases from J; junction bases left unmatched: 9. Recruitment covered some 25 US areas and drew participants whose ages spanned about 18 to 89 years. Recovered status applied to Cohort 3 donors who had two consecutive negative PCRs. It also applied to those with clearance or with symptom resolution. The record originates from a study of blood T cell repertoires in COVID-19. Across the study: Researchers got acute and convalescent COVID-19 samples from the United States, Italy and Spain. Sources were T cells, B-cell-depleted T cells, or PBMCs; the material itself was cDNA or gDNA.

Measured with immunoSEQ multiplex PCR; TCRdb has only the in-frame clones, and not every one. The sample records 95,000 to 150,000 clones, 84% being singletons. Sample: PBMCs or T cells enriched from blood (not recorded which). This clonotype was sampled from a woman aged 25 to 39 who had recovered from COVID-19. The gene calls are TRBV9 and TRBJ2-1; TRBD2 matches 7 bases. The CDR3 loop is CASSAFTSASSYNEQFF. Here the CDR3 DNA reads TGTGCCAGCAGCGCGTTCACTAGCGCAAGCTCCTACAATGAGCAGTTCTTC.